The clone carrying this T cell receptor beta chain was seen a handful of times. The data are from a study of response to subunit inactivated influenza vaccine. Via MiXCR, TCRdb re-called the RT-PCR reads, giving one row per CDR3 protein. The sample shows 610,000 or so distinct CDR3 sequences, 14% of them seen only once. The ends lost 5 bases at V and 6 bases at J; junction bases unmatched: 9. The CDR3 loop spans 16 amino acids. The TCR originated in a man in his fifties or sixties who received an inactivated influenza vaccine. This specimen consisted of PBMCs from blood, obtained about 13 days after vaccination. The chain couples TRBV12-3 or TRBV12-4 to TRBJ2-3, with 12 nucleotides matching TRBD2. The CDR3 region is CASSPRPSGGVDTQYF. The CDR3 bases are TGTGCCAGCAGTCCCCGGCCTAGCGGGGGGGTGGATACGCAGTATTTT.